This T cell receptor beta chain was obtained from a study of monozygotic twins with inflammatory bowel disease. Study results and limitations: Compared with healthy twins, IBD patients shared fewer clonotypes with others, especially with disease activity.

CDR3 length equals 14 residues. Looked up from germline, CDR1 is KGHDR and CDR2 is SFDVKD. TCR libraries each used about 4,000 ng of total RNA. TCRdb re-called the 5' RACE reads and catalogs CDR3 proteins one per entry, DNA excluded. The ten top clones account for 0.95% to 1.5%, within a sample of some 130,000 distinct CDR3 sequences. A remark on this clonotype: Antigen unknown.

The chain recombines TRBV24-1 with TRBJ2-1; as DNA is missing, the TRBD1 call by TCRdb cannot be tested. The specimen was blood. This TCR came from a human donor with ulcerative colitis or Crohn's disease, or a healthy co-twin of an affected twin (not recorded which). CDR3 in amino acids: CATSDPTEGYEQFF.